The 14 T cell receptor beta chains listed next were all sequenced from one sample in a study of T cell repertoires in cytomegalovirus infection. TCRdb used MiXCR to reprocess the reads, holding one entry per CDR3 protein. Of about 920,000 distinct CDR3 sequences listed, roughly 30% are singletons. These receptors have no known antigen. The sample was cultured CD8+ T cells from PBMCs, taken from culture after CMV antigen stimulation. These receptors all stem from a human donor in good health (CMV status not recorded). Some clones in this sample may be carry-over from other donors' samples.

A few counts support this clonotype. The rearrangement links TRBV18 to TRBJ1-1; no firm D call. The CDR3 covers 15 residues. V gave up 4 bases and J gave up 0 bases, with 12 bases separating them. CDR1 and CDR2 from the germline V gene are KGHSH and LQKENI. This chain's CDR3 is CASSLSGELNTEAFF. In nucleotides, the CDR3 is TGTGCCAGCTCACTTTCTGGGGAGTTGAACACTGAAGCTTTCTTT.

This clonotype was seen a handful of times. The chain uses TRBV6-2 or TRBV6-3 and TRBJ2-5; 12 bases map to TRBD2. CDR1 and CDR2 from the germline V gene are MNHEY and SVGEGT. V dropped 5 bases and J dropped 2; count of bases not matched to a gene: 6. The CDR3 loop spans 16 amino acids. The CDR3 loop is CASSALAGGMQETQYF. The CDR3 region has the DNA TGTGCCAGCAGTGCCCTAGCGGGGGGGATGCAAGAGACCCAGTACTTC.

Only a few counts were recorded for this clonotype. The J gene is TRBJ2-2, the V gene TRBV12-3 or TRBV12-4; 7 nucleotides agree with TRBD1. The CDR3 has 16 amino acids. Trimming took 8 bases from V and 3 from J; bases not matched to a gene: 12. The CDR3 region has the DNA TGTGCCAGCCATACCCATTACAGGGGACACACCGGGGAGCTGTTTTTT. Encoded protein: CASHTHYRGHTGELFF.

This chain uses TRBV6-1 with TRBJ1-4; D gene uncertain. The CDR3 runs to 15 residues. In germline, CDR1 is MNHNS, CDR2 SASEGT. Trimming cost V 2 bases and J 14 bases, with 21 bases left between them. The CDR3: CASSETWEGSFDLFF. The DNA of the CDR3 is TGTGCCAGCAGTGAAACGTGGGAGGGCTCGTTCGATCTGTTTTTT.

This clonotype was seen at least ten times. The gene calls are TRBV20-1 and TRBJ2-7, with D possibly matching TRBD1 (6 bases). The CDR3 consists of 13 residues. Trimming cost V 3 bases and J 0 bases, with 9 bases left between them. The germline V gene encodes CDR1 DFQATT and CDR2 SNEGSKA (reference sequence). In nucleotides, the CDR3 is TGCAGTGCTAGTCGGGACACCTCCTACGAGCAGTACTTC. Amino acid sequence: CSASRDTSYEQYF.

The chain recombines TRBV28 with TRBJ1-2; D is ambiguous. The length of the CDR3 is 13 residues. Trimming took off 6 bases at V and 4 bases at J, with 12 bases between the two ends. CDR1 is MDHEN and CDR2 is SYDVKM in the germline V gene. CDR3 sequence reads: CASSPGLTYGYTF. The CDR3 region has the DNA TGTGCCAGCAGCCCCGGGCTGACCTATGGCTACACCTTC.

Ten or more counts support this clonotype. The rearrangement links TRBV7-9 to TRBJ2-5, with 7 nucleotides matching TRBD2. The germline V gene has CDR1 SEHNR and CDR2 FQNEAQ (reference sequence). CDR3 length equals 17 residues. V lost 6 bases and J lost 3; bases outside the gene matches: 16. The CDR3 nucleotides read TGTGCCAGCAGACCAATCATAGTCCTAGCGGAGAAAGAGACCCAGTACTTC. Translation: CASRPIIVLAEKETQYF.

This clonotype was counted ten times or more. The gene calls are TRBV6-5 and TRBJ2-3, with TRBD2 matching 13 bases. The CDR3 totals 18 residues. Losses at the gene ends were 5 bases for V and 2 bases for J; bases not matched to a gene: 10. The V gene's germline CDR1 is MNHEY and CDR2 SVGAGI. The CDR3 DNA follows: TGTGCCAGCAGTCAGACTAGCGGGGGGCTGAGGAACACAGATACGCAGTATTTT. This codes for CASSQTSGGLRNTDTQYF.

The chain carries TRBV4-1 and TRBJ2-3; D unclear. The CDR3 totals 13 residues. The germline gives CDR1 MGHRA, CDR2 YSYEKL. V lost 2 bases and J lost 1, with 4 bases in between. The CDR3 here is CASSQFGTDTQYF. DNA of the CDR3: TGCGCCAGCAGCCAATTTGGCACAGATACGCAGTATTTT.

The V call is TRBV20-1, the J call TRBJ2-3; 7 nucleotides agree with TRBD2. This CDR3 has 17 amino acids. V dropped 0 bases and J dropped 4; count of bases not matched to a gene: 13. Germline V gene sequence: CDR1 DFQATT, CDR2 SNEGSKA (reference sequence). CDR3 nucleotides: TGCAGTGCTAGAGATCATGGGGCGGGGGAGGATGCAGATACGCAGTATTTT. As protein: CSARDHGAGEDADTQYF.

About this clonotype: A much larger clone lies one base from this, so it may be a read error. This chain links TRBV7-2 with TRBJ1-1; D is unresolved. CDR1 and CDR2 (germline): SGHTA, FQGNSA. Between the trimmed V and J ends, which lost 8 bases and 3 bases, there was a span of 16 bases. CDR3 size: 14 residues. CDR3 amino acids: CASGSISRDTEAFF. CDR3 DNA: TGTGCCAGCGGCTCCATCTCAAGGGACACTGAAGCTTTCTTT. The full variable domain, in which reference TRBV7-2 and TRBJ1-1 provide the parts outside the CDR3, is GAGVSQSPSNKVTEKGKDVELRCDPISGHTALYWYRQSLGQGLEFLIYFQGNSAPDKSGLPSDRFSAERTGGSVSTLTIQRTQQEDSAVYLCASGSISRDTEAFFGQGTRLTVV.

V and J are TRBV7-9 and TRBJ2-1; TRBD1 matches at 12 bases. The CDR3 sequence is 19 residues long. Germline-derived CDR1 and CDR2 are SEHNR and FQNEAQ (reference sequence). The trim removed 2 bases at V and 1 base at J, leaving 9 bases unmatched. As DNA, the CDR3 is TGTGCCAGCAGCTTAAGGCGGGGGACAGGGGGCGCATCCTACAATGAGCAGTTCTTC. It specifies CASSLRRGTGGASYNEQFF.

This clonotype was observed a few times. This chain links TRBV4-2 with TRBJ1-1; tentative D call: TRBD1 (6 bases). The CDR3 is 14 amino acids. V was shortened by 1 base and J by 1 base, with 7 bases between the two germline ends. The germline CDR1 and CDR2 sequences are LGHNA and YNFKEQ. CDR3 loop: CASSQAGANTEAFF. The DNA for the CDR3 is TGTGCCAGCAGCCAAGCAGGGGCGAACACTGAAGCTTTCTTT.

The genes are TRBV27 and TRBJ2-2; D is undetermined. The CDR3 is 15 amino acids. Per germline, CDR1 MNHEY and CDR2 SMNVEV (reference sequence). Deletions cut 6 bases from V and 1 base from J, with 12 bases between. The CDR3 spells CASRPDPRNTGELFF. CDR3 bases: TGTGCCAGCAGACCGGACCCCAGGAACACCGGGGAGCTGTTTTTT.